This TCR beta chain was captured in a study of T cell responses to AZD1222 COVID-19 vaccine. Study-wide results and limits: Most donors were white British, females outnumbered males, and clonal diversity was possibly underestimated. Seropositive at baseline were only a handful of AZD1222 recipients. Unmutated variant regions are reportedly the target of nearly half of TCRs that are spike-specific.

As regards this clone: What it binds is not known.

V lost 4 bases and J lost 5; bases outside the gene matches: 18. CDR1 is KGHDR, CDR2 SFDVKD, per germline. The CDR3 is made up of 18 amino acids. This table comes from immunoSEQ multiplex PCR, and its TCRdb copy is limited to in-frame clones, with some not included. The sample lists 100,000 to 110,000 clones; approximately 87% were seen once. The input for sequencing was peripheral blood, taken on day 0 of AZD1222 vaccination. This TCR was sampled from an adult in good health. The chain recombines TRBV24-1 with TRBJ2-7; TRBD2 matches at 8 bases. CDR3: CATSENPKAGAKRNEQYF. The CDR3 coding sequence is TGTGCCACCAGTGAAAACCCAAAAGCGGGAGCAAAAAGGAACGAGCAGTACTTC.